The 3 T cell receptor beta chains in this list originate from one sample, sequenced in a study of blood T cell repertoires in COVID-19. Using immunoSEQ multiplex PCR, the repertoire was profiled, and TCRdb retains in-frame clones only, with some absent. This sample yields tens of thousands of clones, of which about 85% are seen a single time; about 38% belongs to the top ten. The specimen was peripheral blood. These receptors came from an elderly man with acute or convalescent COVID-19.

CDR3 DNA sequence: TGTGCCAGCAGCGTCAGGGGCACAGATACGCAGTATTTT. Its protein product is CASSVRGTDTQYF. The chain recombines TRBV6-4 with TRBJ2-3; weak D call: TRBD1 (5 bases). Between the trimmed V and J ends, which lost 6 bases and 1 base, there was a span of 8 bases. CDR3 length equals 13 residues. The germline V gene has CDR1 MRHNA and CDR2 SNTAGT.

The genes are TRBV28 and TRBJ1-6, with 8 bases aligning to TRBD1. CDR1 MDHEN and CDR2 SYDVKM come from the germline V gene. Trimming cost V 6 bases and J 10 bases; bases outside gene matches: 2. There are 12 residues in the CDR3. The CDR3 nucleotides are TGTGCCAGCAGATCAGGGGGCTCACCCCTCCACTTT. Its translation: CASRSGGSPLHF.

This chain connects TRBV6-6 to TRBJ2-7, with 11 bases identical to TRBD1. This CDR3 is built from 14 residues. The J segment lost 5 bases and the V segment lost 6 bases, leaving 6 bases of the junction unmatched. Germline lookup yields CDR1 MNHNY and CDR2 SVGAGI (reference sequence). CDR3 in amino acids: CASSSRTGGDEQYF. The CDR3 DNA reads TGTGCCAGCAGCTCCCGGACAGGGGGCGACGAGCAGTACTTC.